Included here is one T cell receptor beta chain sequence, with context. Its cognate antigen has yet to be identified. No base qualities exist here, and no much larger clone lies one base off it. The data are from a study of blood T cell repertoires in COVID-19 (TCRdb year 2020). Study-level background: Samples covering the acute and convalescent phases of COVID-19 were provided by collaborators in the United States, Italy and Spain. The repertoires were released in a freely available public database meant as a resource for research on the immune response to SARS-CoV-2. A de-identified subject ID, COVID-19 status, age in years and sex were almost always included in the sample metadata. The material from the prospective study consisted of cDNA or gDNA derived from T cells, B-cell-depleted T cells, or PBMCs. Deeply sampled blood TCRbeta repertoires from subjects exposed to, actively infected with, or recovered from COVID-19 were included in the dataset. Samples were obtained from the ongoing ImmuneRACE study (first 160 participants) and from about 1,300 subjects provided by 6 global collaborators. Where available, HLA class I and class II types were taken from metadata supplied by the sample provider and were not determined by assay-based typing. Study-level results and caveats: How much clinical and demographic metadata was included differed by source and by participant, and the metadata was provided uncurated.

The immunoSEQ Assay, a bias-controlled multiplex PCR, was used to amplify TCRbeta CDR3 regions from genomic DNA. The original methods were these. Nucleated cell counts per sample were estimated from amplification of reference gene primers within the assay. To quantify the absolute abundance of each unique TCRbeta CDR3 rearrangement, sequence reads were collapsed and filtered. For each sample, productive Simpson clonality was calculated as the square root of Simpson's diversity index across productive rearrangements. TCRdb's version of the immuneACCESS table is confined to in-frame rearrangements and falls short of the full clone set. An unresolved V gene accounts for under half of the shortfall where checked; the remainder is of unknown origin. Clone size and V and J calls were adopted from that table, with D and trimming inferred from the DNA. The sample contains roughly 180,000 clones, roughly 79% of them found a single time. Together, the top ten hold roughly 17% of the sample.

The collaborating institutions used their own protocols to collect whole blood in K2EDTA tubes. For TCRbeta analysis, collaborators shipped samples as frozen whole blood, isolated PBMCs, or DNA extracted from either of those sample types. The sequence came from a man in his sixties with active or convalescent COVID-19. The material sequenced was peripheral blood.

The sequence in DNA is TGTGCTAGTGGTTTGAGGGGAGGGGGGATTTGGTATGGCTACACCTTC. The translation is CASGLRGGGIWYGYTF. The chain is made from TRBV12-5 and TRBJ1-2; TRBD1 is possibly the D segment (6 matching bases). Relative to germline, V is 2 bases shorter and J is 5 bases shorter, with 18 bases between their ends. CDR1 and CDR2, per the germline V gene, are LGHNT and FRNRAP. The CDR3, from cysteine to phenylalanine, totals 16 residues. The retained sequence is limited to the CDR3, 48 bases, with the frame set at the first base.